These T cell receptor beta chains were read from a single sample in a study of T cells in Graves' hyperthyroidism and ophthalmopathy. TCRdb fed the multiplex PCR reads into MiXCR, producing one record per CDR3 protein. The sample yields under 650,000 distinct CDR3 sequences, 15% to 20% seen once. The sample comprised blood. The origin of the receptors is a woman in her 30s with Graves' hyperthyroidism. Each CDR3 is given with its conserved first and last residue. D genes are given only for firm matches. Clone size is stated in some rows and not others, as once, few, many or a class when expanded.

V,length,size,J,D,DNA,CDR3
TRBV11-1,14,many,TRBJ2-1,-,TGTGCCAGCAGCTTAGAGCTTACCTACAATGAGCAGTTCTTC,CASSLELTYNEQFF
TRBV28,14,many,TRBJ2-7,TRBD2,TGTGCCACCGGGGAAGCGGGAGGGCCCTACGAGCAGTACTTC,CATGEAGGPYEQYF
TRBV6-2/TRBV6-3,14,many,TRBJ2-1,-,TGTGCCAGCAGTTACGCTTCAATATACAATGAGCAGTTCTTC,CASSYASIYNEQFF
TRBV2,13,-,TRBJ2-4,TRBD2,TGTGCCGGACATAGCGGGAGTAGCGACATTCAGTACTTC,CAGHSGSSDIQYF
TRBV28,14,few,TRBJ1-6,-,TGTGCCAGCAGTTTCATACAGGCTAATTCACCCCTCCACTTT,CASSFIQANSPLHF
TRBV28,15,many,TRBJ1-4,-,TGTGCCAGCAGTTTGATGGGGGGGTTAATTGAAAAACTGTTTTTT,CASSLMGGLIEKLFF
TRBV28,12,-,TRBJ1-1,-,TGTGCCATTTCACAGGGCACCACTGAAGCTTTCTTT,CAISQGTTEAFF
TRBV20-1,15,-,TRBJ2-3,TRBD1,TGCAGTGCTAGGGAGGACAGGAGTGACACAGATACGCAGTGTTTT,CSAREDRSDTDTQCF
TRBV12-5,12,many,TRBJ2-7,-,TGTGCTAGTGGTCTAGGAGTCTACGAGCAGTACTTC,CASGLGVYEQYF
TRBV28,15,many,TRBJ1-2,-,TGTGCCAGCAGTTTATTGGTAGGACAGAACTATGGCTACACCTTC,CASSLLVGQNYGYTF
TRBV5-4,14,many,TRBJ1-1,TRBD1,TGTGCCAGCAGCTCTGGGACAGGGCTCACTGAAGCTTTCTTT,CASSSGTGLTEAFF
TRBV11-2,18,-,TRBJ2-3,TRBD2,TGTGCCAGCAGCTTAGTCAGGCAAGGACTAGCCACCACAGATACGCAGTATTTT,CASSLVRQGLATTDTQYF
TRBV30,18,-,TRBJ1-5,-,TGTGCCTGGAGTGGTGGGGTAGGTGGGGGATATAGCAATCAGCCCCAGCATTTT,CAWSGGVGGGYSNQPQHF
TRBV5-6,13,-,TRBJ2-1,-,TGTGCCAGCAGCCCTTTTCCCTACAATGAGCAGTTCTTC,CASSPFPYNEQFF
TRBV9,14,-,TRBJ2-1,-,TGTGCCAGCAGCACCCCGGGGGCCCACAATGAGCAGTTCTTC,CASSTPGAHNEQFF
TRBV6-1,18,many,TRBJ2-1,TRBD2,TGTGCCGGACAGACGGGGATATCAGCGGGAGTAACCTACAATGAGCAGTTCTTC,CAGQTGISAGVTYNEQFF
TRBV28,11,few,TRBJ1-4,-,TGTGCCAGCACTGGGAATGAAAAACTGTTTTTT,CASTGNEKLFF
TRBV3-1,18,-,TRBJ2-5,TRBD2,TGTGCCAGCAGCCAAAGTGGACTAGCGGGAGAGTATTTAGAGACCCAGTACTTC,CASSQSGLAGEYLETQYF
TRBV20-1,14,few,TRBJ2-5,TRBD2,TGCAGTGCTAGGATCCCCTTGGGAGGGGAGACCCAGTACTTC,CSARIPLGGETQYF
TRBV7-9,14,-,TRBJ1-2,-,TGTGCCAGCAGCCCGGCCCAGGGCGCCGGTGGCTACACCTTC,CASSPAQGAGGYTF
TRBV27,14,once,TRBJ2-3,-,TGTGCCAGCAGCCCGGGACGGATAAGGGATACGCAGTATTTT,CASSPGRIRDTQYF
TRBV27,15,many,TRBJ2-1,TRBD2,TGTGCCAGCAGTTTTACAAGCGGGGGGCACAATGAGCAGTTCTTC,CASSFTSGGHNEQFF
TRBV6-2/TRBV6-3,19,many,TRBJ2-3,TRBD2,TGTGCCAGCAGTTACCTACTAGCGGGAGGACGTCATAGCACAGATACGCAGTATTTT,CASSYLLAGGRHSTDTQYF
TRBV29-1,13,many,TRBJ2-1,-,TGCAGCGTTTACCGGGACGGCTACAATGAGCAGTTCTTC,CSVYRDGYNEQFF
TRBV9,20,few,TRBJ2-1,TRBD2,TGTGCCAGCAGCGTCCCCGGGACTAGCGTCCCGTCCGGCTCCTACAATGAGCAGTTCTTC,CASSVPGTSVPSGSYNEQFF
TRBV15,15,many,TRBJ2-7,-,TGTGCCACCAGCAGGGCCCCCTACGGGGCCTACGAGCAGTACTTC,CATSRAPYGAYEQYF
TRBV9,14,-,TRBJ2-3,TRBD1,TGTGCCAGCAACCGGGACAGAGGCACAGATACGCAGTATTTT,CASNRDRGTDTQYF